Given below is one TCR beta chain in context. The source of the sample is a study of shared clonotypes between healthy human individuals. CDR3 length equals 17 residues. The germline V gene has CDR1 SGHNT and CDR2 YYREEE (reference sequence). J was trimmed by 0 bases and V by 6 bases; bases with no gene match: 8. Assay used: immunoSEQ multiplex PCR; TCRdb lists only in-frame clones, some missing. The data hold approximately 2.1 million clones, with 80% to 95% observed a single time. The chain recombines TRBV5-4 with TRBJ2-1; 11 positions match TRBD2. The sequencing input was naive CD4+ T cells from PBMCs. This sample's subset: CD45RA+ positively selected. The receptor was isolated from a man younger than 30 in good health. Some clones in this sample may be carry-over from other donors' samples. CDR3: CASTRGLAGGSYNEQFF. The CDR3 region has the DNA TGTGCCAGCACCCGGGGCCTAGCGGGAGGCTCCTACAATGAGCAGTTCTTC.